Shown below are 31 T cell receptor beta chains from a single sample sequenced in a study of beta chain features in type 1 diabetes. Expressed TCRB transcripts were sequenced because the isolated RNA had all been reverse transcribed beforehand. Sequenced by immunoSEQ multiplex PCR; TCRdb stores in-frame clones only, minus some. The repertoire includes 600,000 to 700,000 clones, 13% of them detected once, and approximately 0.022% sits in the top ten. Study-level results: When Type 1 diabetes patients were examined, their TCRB CDR3s proved moderately but significantly shorter in all four CD4+ subsets.

These receptors have no identified antigens. Sample: naive CD4+ T cells from blood. The receptor source for this set is a man younger than 30 with type 1 diabetes.

The chain is built from TRBV9 and TRBJ2-2, with 7 positions matching TRBD1. This CDR3 has 15 residues. Germline V gene data show CDR1 as SGDLS and CDR2 as YYNGEE. V dropped 10 bases and J dropped 4; count of bases not matched to a gene: 13. The CDR3 spells CASKGSGTATGELFF. The CDR3 DNA is TGTGCCTCCAAGGGGTCCGGGACAGCCACCGGGGAGCTGTTTTTT.

Comment on this clone: Germline is not matched at one junction end, which may reflect a read error. The chain carries TRBV29-1 and TRBJ2-1; 9 bases are shared with TRBD1. The CDR3 is made up of 15 amino acids. Germline V gene sequence: CDR1 SQVTM, CDR2 ANQGSEA. CDR3 residues: CSVQEMGQGVGEQFF. CDR3 in DNA: TGCAGCGTTCAAGAGATGGGACAGGGAGTTGGTGAGCAGTTCTTC.

This clone has only a few counts. V and J are TRBV29-1 and TRBJ2-1, with 8 bases that match TRBD2. This CDR3 is 14 amino acids long. Germline V gives CDR1 SQVTM, CDR2 ANQGSEA. In nucleotides, the CDR3 is TGCACCACACGGGGGGGGTCGGTCACTGGTGAGCAGTTCTTC. Protein sequence: CTTRGGSVTGEQFF.

The chain couples TRBV14 to TRBJ2-1; D is possibly TRBD2 (6 bases). This CDR3 region has 17 residues. The V end was cut by 4 bases, the J end by 9 bases, with 25 bases between. Looked up from germline, CDR1 is SGHDN and CDR2 is FVKESK. The CDR3 bases are TGTGCCAGCAGCCCGCCGGCGGAGGGCAAGAGGTATGTTGAGCAGTTCTTC. Translated: CASSPPAEGKRYVEQFF.

This clone was seen a handful of times. The gene calls are TRBV10-1 and TRBJ2-3; either TRBD1 or TRBD2 may supply D (5 bases each). CDR1 is WNHNN, CDR2 SYGVQD, per germline (reference sequence). CDR3 size: 18 residues. Trimming stripped 4 bases from V and 2 bases from J, with 22 bases between. This CDR3 is CASSVPGGTRPPTDTQYF. CDR3 DNA sequence: TGCGCCAGCAGTGTCCCCGGTGGGACCAGGCCCCCCACAGATACGCAGTATTTT.

In this sample, this clone turned up a few times. The gene calls are TRBV2 and TRBJ2-5; 10 positions agree with TRBD2. This CDR3 region has 15 residues. Trimming removed 11 bases from V and 3 bases from J; junction bases left unmatched: 12. Germline CDR1 SNHLY, CDR2 FYNNEI. The CDR3: CAGGLAEPLEETQYF. CDR3 bases: TGTGCCGGAGGACTAGCGGAGCCCCTAGAAGAGACCCAGTACTTC.

This chain connects TRBV6-5 to TRBJ1-1; D is unresolved. CDR1 is MNHEY, CDR2 SVGAGI, per germline. The CDR3 is made up of 14 amino acids. The germline V and J ends were trimmed by 6 bases and 3 bases, with 14 bases remaining between them. In DNA form, the CDR3 reads TGTGCCAGCAGGTACATGACTCGGGACACTGAAGCTTTCTTT. It specifies CASRYMTRDTEAFF.

V is TRBV7-2 and J is TRBJ1-2; D gene uncertain. This CDR3 region has 13 residues. V was pared by 3 bases and J by 2 bases, with 7 bases between. Per the germline V gene, CDR1 is SGHTA and CDR2 is FQGNSA. This chain's CDR3 is CASSFEPNYGYTF. For the CDR3, the DNA is TGTGCCAGCAGCTTCGAACCGAACTATGGCTACACCTTC.

The chain recombines TRBV15 with TRBJ2-7; no firm D call. The V gene lost 0 bases and the J gene lost 3 bases, with 15 bases spanning the gap. The CDR3 loop spans 16 amino acids. Germline CDR1 is LNHNV and CDR2 is YYDKDF (reference sequence). The CDR3 region has the DNA TGTGCCACCAGCAGAGATATCGCAGGAAGCAACTACGAGCAGTACTTC. It specifies CATSRDIAGSNYEQYF.

The J gene is TRBJ1-1, the V gene TRBV6-5, with D uncertain. CDR1 and CDR2 (germline): MNHEY, SVGAGI. The V and J ends lost 0 bases and 0 bases respectively, with 11 bases between them. The CDR3 length is 16 residues. CDR3 protein: CASSYSGSGMNTEAFF. CDR3 in DNA: TGTGCCAGCAGTTACTCGGGGTCGGGGATGAACACTGAAGCTTTCTTT.

The genes are TRBV7-3 and TRBJ2-3; D unresolved. With 1 base removed from V and 8 bases from J, the gap between germline ends came to 10 bases. CDR3 size: 13 residues. The germline V gene encodes CDR1 SGHTA and CDR2 FQGTGA. The CDR3 DNA follows: TGTGCCAGCAGCTTAAACAGAGCTAGTACGCAGTATTTT. This gives the protein CASSLNRASTQYF.

This clone was seen a handful of times. The chain uses TRBV6-6 and TRBJ2-1, with D maybe TRBD2 (5 bases). Germline values: CDR1 MNHNY, CDR2 SVGAGI (reference sequence). Trimming removed 0 bases at V and 3 bases at J, with 9 bases between. CDR3 length equals 15 residues. For the CDR3, the DNA is TGTGCCAGCAGTTACTCGCCTAGCAACTACAATGAGCAGTTCTTC. Amino acids: CASSYSPSNYNEQFF.

This clone was counted between two and nine times. CDR3 DNA sequence: TGTGCCAGTAGTTCCGCGTTAGAGGGGGCTAACACCTTC. Amino acid sequence: CASSSALEGANTF. This sequence joins TRBV19 and TRBJ1-2, with 7 bases fitting TRBD1. The CDR3 is 13 residues long. Germline CDR1 reads LNHDA; CDR2 reads SQIVND (reference sequence). J gave up 12 bases and V 5 bases, and 12 bases lay outside the gene matches.

The chain links TRBV6-1 to TRBJ2-3; 12 nucleotides line up with TRBD1. J lost 4 bases, V lost 6 bases, and 11 bases had no gene match. Germline-derived CDR1 and CDR2 are MNHNS and SASEGT. The CDR3 covers 17 residues. CDR3 protein: CASREKPGQGASDTQYF. The CDR3 bases are TGTGCCAGCAGGGAAAAACCGGGACAGGGGGCCTCAGATACGCAGTATTTT.

The chain uses TRBV28 and TRBJ1-1, with D perhaps matching TRBD1 (5 bases). V lost 2 bases to trimming and J lost 7 bases, with 14 bases between them. Germline V gene data show CDR1 as MDHEN and CDR2 as SYDVKM. CDR3 length: 14 amino acids. For the CDR3, the DNA is TGTGCCAGCAGTTTAGCGCCCGGGACCCGTGAAGCTTTCTTT. Translation gives CASSLAPGTREAFF.

The chain links TRBV11-2 to TRBJ2-5; TRBD2 might be the D (6 bases). The CDR3 has 11 residues. Germline V gives CDR1 SGHAT, CDR2 FQNNGV. V was cut by 3 bases and J by 11 bases, with 10 bases left in between. The CDR3 region has the DNA TGTGCCAGCAGCTTGGGGACTTGGCAGTACTTC. This gives the protein CASSLGTWQYF.

The chain uses TRBV7-3 and TRBJ2-1; a weak D match, TRBD2 (6 bases). CDR3 length: 16 amino acids. Trimming pared 1 base from V and 6 bases from J, leaving 16 bases between. Germline CDR1 SGHTA, CDR2 FQGTGA. CDR3 residues: CASSLNPAGNTNEQFF. CDR3 bases: TGTGCCAGCAGCTTAAATCCAGCGGGCAATACCAATGAGCAGTTCTTC.

The chain employs TRBV28 and TRBJ1-2, with 7 bases aligning to TRBD1. Germline loops: CDR1 MDHEN, CDR2 SYDVKM. The V and J ends lost 6 bases and 8 bases, in that order; junction bases with no gene match: 9. The CDR3 is made up of 13 amino acids. CDR3 bases: TGTGCCAGCAGCCCAGACAGGGATCACGGCTACACCTTC. Amino acids: CASSPDRDHGYTF.

V usage is TRBV19 and J usage is TRBJ2-7; the match to TRBD1 covers 7 bases. Per the germline V gene, CDR1 is LNHDA and CDR2 is SQIVND (reference sequence). Trimming removed 5 bases from V and 4 bases from J; junction bases left unmatched: 5. The CDR3 has 13 residues. CDR3 nucleotides: TGTGCCAGTAGTCCCCGGGACAGATACGAGCAGTACTTC. This encodes CASSPRDRYEQYF.

This clone was detected only a few times. This chain joins TRBV2 and TRBJ1-1; possibly TRBD1 for D (5 bases). Germline V lookup: CDR1 SNHLY, CDR2 FYNNEI. V lost 6 bases and J lost 11, with 13 bases in between. This CDR3 has 11 residues. The CDR3 coding sequence is TGTGCCAGCAGCAGGGAATCTATCGCTTTCTTT. Amino acids: CASSRESIAFF.

This clone has at least ten counts. The same CDR3 is also encoded by other DNA sequences in this sample. The rearrangement joins TRBV7-9 to TRBJ2-1, with D unclear. This CDR3 is built from 11 residues. Germline assignment: CDR1 SEHNR and CDR2 FQNEAQ (reference sequence). With 3 bases removed from V and 4 bases from J, the gap between germline ends came to 1 base. This chain's CDR3 is CASSFYNEQFF. The CDR3 nucleotides are TGTGCCAGCAGCTTTTACAATGAGCAGTTCTTC.

This clone showed up just a few times. Other DNA sequences in the sample encode the same CDR3. The chain joins TRBV5-1 to TRBJ2-1; TRBD1 matches 9 bases. Trimming took 4 bases from V and 4 from J; bases not matched to a gene: 6. Germline CDR1 SGHRS, CDR2 YFSETQ. CDR3 length: 15 residues. CDR3 bases: TGCGCCAGCAGCACGTCAGGGACAGGGTACAATGAGCAGTTCTTC. This translates into CASSTSGTGYNEQFF. The full variable domain, rest sourced from reference TRBV5-1 and TRBJ2-1, is KAGVTQTPRYLIKTRGQQVTLSCSPISGHRSVSWYQQTPGQGLQFLFEYFSETQRNKGNFPGRFSGRQFSNSRSEMNVSTLELGDSALYLCASSTSGTGYNEQFFGPGTRLTVL.

This clone was detected a few times. The chain links TRBV27 to TRBJ2-5; D may be TRBD1 or TRBD2 (5 bases each). V shed 5 bases and J shed 5 bases, with 12 bases lying between them. The CDR3 is made up of 13 amino acids. In germline, CDR1 is MNHEY, CDR2 SMNVEV (reference sequence). The CDR3 is CASSPDGAETQYF. The CDR3 DNA reads TGTGCCAGCAGTCCCGACGGGGCGGAGACCCAGTACTTC.

This clone occurred a few times. The gene calls are TRBV29-1 and TRBJ1-1; 7 nucleotides align to TRBD1. Germline CDR1 is SQVTM and CDR2 is ANQGSEA. The CDR3 is made up of 11 amino acids. V shed 8 bases and J 10 bases; nucleotides not matched to a gene: 10. This CDR3 is CSKQGLKGAFF. CDR3 in DNA: TGCAGCAAACAGGGGTTAAAGGGAGCTTTCTTT.

This clone was counted only a few times. This sequence joins TRBV4-1 and TRBJ1-5; 9 bases map to TRBD1. Germline CDR1 MGHRA, CDR2 YSYEKL. The length of the CDR3 is 16 residues. With 3 bases clipped from V and 11 bases from J, the junction kept 14 bases outside the gene matches. The CDR3 DNA follows: TGCGCCAGCAGCCAGTCGGGACAGGGTGGGTTTAGAGCCCAGCATTTT. Encoded protein: CASSQSGQGGFRAQHF.

This clone came up a few times. V is TRBV5-6 and J is TRBJ2-3, with D perhaps TRBD1 (8 bases). The CDR3 is 14 residues long. CDR1 is SGHDT, CDR2 YYEEEE, per germline. The germline V and J ends were trimmed by 0 bases and 5 bases, with 10 bases remaining between them. CDR3: CASSLDRGGDTQYF. The DNA of the CDR3 is TGTGCCAGCAGCTTGGACAGGGGGGGAGATACGCAGTATTTT.

The chain recombines TRBV6-4 with TRBJ2-1, with TRBD2 identical over 9 bases. Per the germline V gene, CDR1 is MRHNA and CDR2 is SNTAGT. J was trimmed by 4 bases and V by 3 bases; bases with no gene match: 7. This CDR3 region has 16 residues. CDR3 sequence: CASSEGAGGPYNEQFF. For the CDR3, the DNA is TGTGCCAGCAGTGAGGGCGCGGGGGGGCCGTACAATGAGCAGTTCTTC.

This clone was found a few times. This chain links TRBV9 with TRBJ2-3; no firm D call. This CDR3 has 14 residues. CDR1 and CDR2 (germline): SGDLS, YYNGEE. Trimming stripped 1 base from V and 4 bases from J, with 10 bases between. In DNA, the CDR3 is TGTGCCAGCAGCGTACCCGTGGTCCCAGATACGCAGTATTTT. Its protein is CASSVPVVPDTQYF.

V gene TRBV5-4 combines with J gene TRBJ2-3; 9 bases are shared with TRBD1. The junction had 5 bases not matched to a gene; V was cut back by 3 bases and J by 3 bases. CDR3 length: 15 residues. Germline V gives CDR1 SGHNT, CDR2 YYREEE (reference sequence). CDR3 nucleotides: TGTGCCAGCAGCTCCCGGACAGGGGCTACAGATACGCAGTATTTT. It encodes CASSSRTGATDTQYF.

Concerning this clone: Other DNA sequences in the sample encode the same CDR3. This CDR3 reads CASSQGTDYGYTF. The CDR3 DNA is TGCGCCAGCAGCCAAGGGACGGACTATGGCTACACCTTC. The V call is TRBV4-1, the J call TRBJ1-2; D is ambiguous. The CDR3 contains 13 residues. V was pared by 1 base and J by 3 bases, with 6 bases between. Germline-derived CDR1 and CDR2 are MGHRA and YSYEKL.

The rearrangement links TRBV27 to TRBJ2-7; 10 bases are a match to TRBD2. The CDR3 covers 16 residues. V was pared by 5 bases and J by 10 bases, with 17 bases of the junction left unmatched. The germline gives CDR1 MNHEY, CDR2 SMNVEV (reference sequence). CDR3: CASSPTLTSGSYNQYF. DNA for the CDR3: TGTGCCAGCAGTCCGACCCTGACTAGCGGGTCCTACAACCAGTACTTC.